The present T cell receptor beta chain was sequenced within a study of cytomegalovirus exposure and HLA in healthy donors. Trimming removed 5 bases from V and 4 bases from J, with 14 bases in between. Germline CDR1 is SGHDN and CDR2 is FVKESK. CDR3 length equals 14 residues. The study ran its PCR with 60 Vbeta and 13 Jbeta primers. Sequencing was performed with immunoSEQ multiplex PCR; in TCRdb, only in-frame clones are kept and a portion is missing. The sample gives around 160,000 clones, approximately 79% of which show up once; roughly 1.9% is in the top ten. For this clone: Its antigen is currently unknown.

Study-level findings and limits: When analyzed later, a missense DCLRE1C variant was found to be linked to TCR beta V- and J-gene trimming. Being productive about 90% or about 30% of the time was typical of most TCR beta V segments in an earlier analysis. Later work associated 16,951 TCR beta sequences with HLA alleles at 0.05 false discovery rate. A list of roughly 180 TCR beta chains associated with cytomegalovirus was given.

This receptor was obtained from a human donor in good health. V is TRBV14 and J is TRBJ1-1; TRBD1 might be the D (5 bases). The source material was PBMCs. CDR3 coding DNA: TGTGCCAGCAGCTTATTAGCAGGGTCCACTGAAGCTTTCTTT. As protein: CASSLLAGSTEAFF.